Listed below are T cell receptor beta chains from one sample, sequenced in a study of CD8 T cells in Susac syndrome. TCRdb redid the calling of the immunoSEQ multiplex PCR reads with MiXCR, one entry per CDR3 protein. The sample includes some 100,000 distinct CDR3 sequences, roughly 96% of them seen just once. Material for sequencing was CD4+ T cells from PBMCs. Every receptor here comes from a human donor in good health. Each CDR3 is given with its conserved first and last residue. D genes are given only for firm matches. The size of a clone is reported for some rows only, either as once, few or many, or as a class for expanded clones.

DNA	CDR3	D	size	J	V
TGCAGCGTTGAGAAAGGCGGGGCACGAGAGACCCAGTACTTC	CSVEKGGARETQYF	-	-	TRBJ2-5	TRBV29-1
TGTGCCAGCAGCTTAGCCTGGGGGAGGAATCCCTACGAGCAGTACTTC	CASSLAWGRNPYEQYF	-	-	TRBJ2-7	TRBV7-9
TGTGCCACCCGGGACGTCAGCTCCTACAATGAGCAGTTCTTC	CATRDVSSYNEQFF	-	-	TRBJ2-1	TRBV3-1
TGCGCCAGCAGCCCCTGGTACAGGGACCAAGAGACCCAGTACTTC	CASSPWYRDQETQYF	-	-	TRBJ2-5	TRBV5-1
TGCGCCAGCAGCCAAGCTTGGGGGGACGGGATCTACGAGCAGTACTTC	CASSQAWGDGIYEQYF	-	-	TRBJ2-7	TRBV4-3
TGTGCCAGCAGCCCCAGACAGAACACTGAAGCTTTCTTT	CASSPRQNTEAFF	-	-	TRBJ1-1	TRBV12-3/TRBV12-4
TGTGCCAGCAGTTACTCCAGGGACACCGGGGAGCTGTTTTTT	CASSYSRDTGELFF	-	-	TRBJ2-2	TRBV6-6
TGTGCCAGCAGCCTTTCTCCGGGACAGGGGAACAATGAGCAGTTCTTC	CASSLSPGQGNNEQFF	TRBD1	-	TRBJ2-1	TRBV28
TGCAGTGTTTCGGACTTAATAGAGACCCAGTACTTC	CSVSDLIETQYF	-	-	TRBJ2-5	TRBV20-1
TGCAGTGCTAGTCGGTTGCAGGGTCAAGAGACCCAGTACTTC	CSASRLQGQETQYF	-	-	TRBJ2-5	TRBV20-1
TGTGCCAGCTCAAGACTAGCGGGACAAGAGACCCAGTACTTC	CASSRLAGQETQYF	TRBD2	-	TRBJ2-5	TRBV5-6
TGCAGCGTTGAAGATGCAGCAGGGAGGTTTGGTGGCTACACCTTC	CSVEDAAGRFGGYTF	-	-	TRBJ1-2	TRBV29-1
TGCGCCAGCAGCAACCCGCCGGATCAGCCCCAGCATTTT	CASSNPPDQPQHF	-	once	TRBJ1-5	TRBV5-1
TGTGCCATCAGTGACCTACTGAACACTGAAGCTTTCTTT	CAISDLLNTEAFF	-	-	TRBJ1-1	TRBV10-3
TGTGCCAGCAGATCTGTCGGCCAAGAGACCCAGTACTTC	CASRSVGQETQYF	-	-	TRBJ2-5	TRBV11-2
TGCAGCGTTGTCGACTGGGGAACCACAGATACGCAGTATTTT	CSVVDWGTTDTQYF	-	-	TRBJ2-3	TRBV29-1
TGTGCCAGCAGCGCTTCAGGCCACGAGCAGTACTTC	CASSASGHEQYF	-	-	TRBJ2-7	TRBV9
TGTGCCAGCAGCCCCGTTTTTGCGGGAGAGGTACGGGCCGGGGAGCTGTTTTTT	CASSPVFAGEVRAGELFF	TRBD2	-	TRBJ2-2	TRBV4-2
TGCAGCACACGACAGGGGTCCCTTTCCTACGAGCAGTACTTC	CSTRQGSLSYEQYF	TRBD1	-	TRBJ2-7	TRBV29-1
TGTGCCAGCGCCTACGAGGTAGCCAAAAACATTCAGTACTTC	CASAYEVAKNIQYF	-	-	TRBJ2-4	TRBV2
TGCGCCAGCAGCTGGGACGAGGGCGGCTACACCTTC	CASSWDEGGYTF	-	once	TRBJ1-2	TRBV4-1
TGTGCCAGCAGCTCCCGGGCAGAGGCGGGCTACGAGCAGTACTTC	CASSSRAEAGYEQYF	-	-	TRBJ2-7	TRBV3-1
TGTGCCAGCAGCTTAGATGGGGGAACTTTCCAAGAGACCCAGTACTTC	CASSLDGGTFQETQYF	-	-	TRBJ2-5	TRBV7-9
TGTGCCAGCAGTTTGGGCATGTATAGCATATATTTT	CASSLGMYSIYF	-	-	TRBJ1-3	TRBV28
TGCGCCAGCAGCCAAGATAGGGCGCGTGAGACCCAGTACTTC	CASSQDRARETQYF	-	-	TRBJ2-5	TRBV4-3
TGTGCCAGCACCGGGACAGCCAGTCCCTACGAGCAGTACTTC	CASTGTASPYEQYF	TRBD1	-	TRBJ2-7	TRBV28
TGTGCCAGCGGTCGGCTTAGCGGTACCGGGGAGCTGTTTTTT	CASGRLSGTGELFF	-	-	TRBJ2-2	TRBV27
TGCGCCAGCAGTCAAAAGGAGGGCTCCTACGAGCAGTACTTC	CASSQKEGSYEQYF	-	-	TRBJ2-7	TRBV23-1
TGTGCCAGCAGGCCCTCGGGGGGTCTTCAAGAGACCCAGTACTTC	CASRPSGGLQETQYF	TRBD2	-	TRBJ2-5	TRBV12-3/TRBV12-4
TGTGCCAGCTCACCACCATCACTCTACAATGAGCAGTTCTTC	CASSPPSLYNEQFF	-	-	TRBJ2-1	TRBV18
TGCAGTGCTATCCGGCGTCAAACGGGTGAAGCTTTCTTT	CSAIRRQTGEAFF	-	-	TRBJ1-1	TRBV20-1
TGTGCCAGCAGTTTAACCGTCAGGACGCGGGACACCATATATTTT	CASSLTVRTRDTIYF	-	-	TRBJ1-3	TRBV27
TGTGCCAGCAGTCCCGGGGGACAGGGGTCCTACGAGCAGTACTTC	CASSPGGQGSYEQYF	TRBD1	-	TRBJ2-7	TRBV12-3/TRBV12-4
TGTGCCAGCAGGGGACACCGGTTGTGGGAAGCTTTCTTT	CASRGHRLWEAFF	-	once	TRBJ1-1	TRBV28
TGTGCCAGCAGCCCCGAACGGGGGGCCAACCTCCAAGAGACCCAGTACTTC	CASSPERGANLQETQYF	-	-	TRBJ2-5	TRBV3-1
TGTGCCAGCAGGAAAGACAGGGCCTCCTACGAGCAGTACTTC	CASRKDRASYEQYF	TRBD1	-	TRBJ2-7	TRBV2
TGTGCCAGCGGACAGGGCGTATGGGAGCAGTTCTTC	CASGQGVWEQFF	TRBD1	-	TRBJ2-1	TRBV6-2/TRBV6-3
TGCGCCAGCAGCTTGGAGGACCTCGACAATGGCTACACCTTC	CASSLEDLDNGYTF	-	-	TRBJ1-2	TRBV5-1
TGTGCCAGCACCGAAGGCCCGGGACAAGCCTACGAGCAGTACTTC	CASTEGPGQAYEQYF	-	-	TRBJ2-7	TRBV6-2/TRBV6-3
TGTGCCAGCAGTGCCACAGGGGCGAACTCCTACGAGCAGTACTTC	CASSATGANSYEQYF	TRBD1	-	TRBJ2-7	TRBV6-1
TGTGCCACCAGGGCAACAGGGGGCCCCGAGACCCAGTACTTC	CATRATGGPETQYF	TRBD1	-	TRBJ2-5	TRBV24-1
TGTGCCAGCAGCCCCCGACTAGAAAGGACCGAGCAGTTCTTC	CASSPRLERTEQFF	-	once	TRBJ2-1	TRBV13